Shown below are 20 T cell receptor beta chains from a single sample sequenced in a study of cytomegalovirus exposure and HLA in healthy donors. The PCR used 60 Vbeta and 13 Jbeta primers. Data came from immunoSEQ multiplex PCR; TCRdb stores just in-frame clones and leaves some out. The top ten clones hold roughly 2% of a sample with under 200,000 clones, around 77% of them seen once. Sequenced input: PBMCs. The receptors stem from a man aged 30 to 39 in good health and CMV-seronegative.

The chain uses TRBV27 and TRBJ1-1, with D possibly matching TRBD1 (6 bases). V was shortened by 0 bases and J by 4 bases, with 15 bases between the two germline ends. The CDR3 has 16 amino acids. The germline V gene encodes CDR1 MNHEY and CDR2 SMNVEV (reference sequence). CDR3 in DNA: TGTGCCAGCAGTTTATCGGTGGGGGCTTGGACCACTGAAGCTTTCTTT. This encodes CASSLSVGAWTTEAFF.

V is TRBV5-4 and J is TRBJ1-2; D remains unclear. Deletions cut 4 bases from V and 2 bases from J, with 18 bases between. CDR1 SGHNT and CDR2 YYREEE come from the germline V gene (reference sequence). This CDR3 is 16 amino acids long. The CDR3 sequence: CASSRFSGQANYGYTF. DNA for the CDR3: TGTGCCAGCAGCCGCTTTAGCGGGCAGGCCAACTATGGCTACACCTTC. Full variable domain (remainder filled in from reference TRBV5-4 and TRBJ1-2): ETGVTQSPTHLIKTRGQQVTLRCSSQSGHNTVSWYQQALGQGPQFIFQYYREEENGRGNFPPRFSGLQFPNYSSELNVNALELDDSALYLCASSRFSGQANYGYTFGSGTRLTVV.

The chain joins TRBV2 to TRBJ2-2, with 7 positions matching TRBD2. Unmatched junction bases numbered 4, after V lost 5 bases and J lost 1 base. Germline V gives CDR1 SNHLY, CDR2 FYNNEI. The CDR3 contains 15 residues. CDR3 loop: CASSNVAGNTGELFF. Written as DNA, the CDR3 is TGTGCCAGCAGTAACGTAGCGGGGAACACCGGGGAGCTGTTTTTT. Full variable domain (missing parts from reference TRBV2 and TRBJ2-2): EPEVTQTPSHQVTQMGQEVILRCVPISNHLYFYWYRQILGQKVEFLVSFYNNEISEKSEIFDDQFSVERPDGSNFTLKIRSTKLEDSAMYFCASSNVAGNTGELFFGEGSRLTVL.

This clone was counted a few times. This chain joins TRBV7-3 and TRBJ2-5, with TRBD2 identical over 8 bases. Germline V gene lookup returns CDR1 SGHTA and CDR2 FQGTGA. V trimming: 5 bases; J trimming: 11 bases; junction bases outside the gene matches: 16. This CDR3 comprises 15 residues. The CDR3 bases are TGTGCCAGCAGCGAGAGCCCGGGGGGGGTAGGAGAGCAGTACTTC. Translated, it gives CASSESPGGVGEQYF.

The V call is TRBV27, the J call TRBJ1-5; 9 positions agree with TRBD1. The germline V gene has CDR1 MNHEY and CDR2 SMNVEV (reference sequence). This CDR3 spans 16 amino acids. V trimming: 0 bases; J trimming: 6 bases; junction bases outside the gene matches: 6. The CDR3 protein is CASSLSGTGWGQPQHF. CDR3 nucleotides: TGTGCCAGCAGTTTATCAGGGACAGGGTGGGGTCAGCCCCAGCATTTT.

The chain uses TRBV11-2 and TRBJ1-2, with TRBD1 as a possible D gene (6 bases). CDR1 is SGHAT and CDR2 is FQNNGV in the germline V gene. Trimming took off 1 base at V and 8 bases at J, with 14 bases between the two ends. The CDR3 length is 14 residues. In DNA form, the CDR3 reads TGTGCCAGCAGCTTAGCGGCCGACCAGGGGGGCTACACCTTC. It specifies CASSLAADQGGYTF.

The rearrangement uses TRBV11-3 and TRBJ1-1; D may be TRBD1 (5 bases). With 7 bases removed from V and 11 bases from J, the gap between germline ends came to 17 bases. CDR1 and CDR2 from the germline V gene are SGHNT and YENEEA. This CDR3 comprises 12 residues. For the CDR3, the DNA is TGTGCCAGCAAATATCGGGACGGGAGCGCTTTCTTT. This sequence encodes CASKYRDGSAFF.

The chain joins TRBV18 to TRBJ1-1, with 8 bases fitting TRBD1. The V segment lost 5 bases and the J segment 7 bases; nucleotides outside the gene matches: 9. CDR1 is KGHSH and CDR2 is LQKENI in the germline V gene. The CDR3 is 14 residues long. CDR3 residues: CASSSYRDRIEAFF. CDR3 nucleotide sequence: TGTGCCAGCTCAAGTTACCGGGACAGGATTGAAGCTTTCTTT.

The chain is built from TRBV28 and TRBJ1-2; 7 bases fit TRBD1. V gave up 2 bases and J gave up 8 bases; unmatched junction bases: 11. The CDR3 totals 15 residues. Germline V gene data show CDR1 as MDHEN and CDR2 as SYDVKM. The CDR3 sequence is CASSLGSAGQRGYTF. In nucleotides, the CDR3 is TGTGCCAGCAGTTTAGGAAGTGCGGGACAGCGCGGCTACACCTTC.

This CDR3 is CASSIELSMLASYEQYF. The CDR3, as DNA: TGTGCCAGTAGTATAGAATTATCGATGCTGGCCTCCTACGAGCAGTACTTC. This sequence joins TRBV19 and TRBJ2-7; D is uncertain. Per the germline V gene, CDR1 is LNHDA and CDR2 is SQIVND (reference sequence). V was cut by 0 bases and J by 0 bases, with 15 bases left in between. The CDR3 contains 17 residues.

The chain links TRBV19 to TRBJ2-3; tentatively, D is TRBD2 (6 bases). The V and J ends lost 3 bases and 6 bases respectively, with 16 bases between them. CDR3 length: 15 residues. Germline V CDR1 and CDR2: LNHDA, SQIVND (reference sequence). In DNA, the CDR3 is TGTGCCAGTAGTATTTCTGCGGGGCGCCATGATACGCAGTATTTT. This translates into CASSISAGRHDTQYF.

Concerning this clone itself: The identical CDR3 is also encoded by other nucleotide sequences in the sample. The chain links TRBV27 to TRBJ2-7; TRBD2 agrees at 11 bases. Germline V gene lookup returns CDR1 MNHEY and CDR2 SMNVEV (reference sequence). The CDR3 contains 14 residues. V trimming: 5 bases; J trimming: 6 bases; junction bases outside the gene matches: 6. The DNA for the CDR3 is TGTGCCAGCAGTCACGGGACTAGCGGAATCGAGCAGTACTTC. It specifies CASSHGTSGIEQYF.

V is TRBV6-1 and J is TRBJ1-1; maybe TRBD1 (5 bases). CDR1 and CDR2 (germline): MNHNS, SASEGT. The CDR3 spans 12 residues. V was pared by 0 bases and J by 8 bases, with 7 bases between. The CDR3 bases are TGTGCCAGCAGTGAAGCAGCAGGGGAAGCTTTCTTT. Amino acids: CASSEAAGEAFF.

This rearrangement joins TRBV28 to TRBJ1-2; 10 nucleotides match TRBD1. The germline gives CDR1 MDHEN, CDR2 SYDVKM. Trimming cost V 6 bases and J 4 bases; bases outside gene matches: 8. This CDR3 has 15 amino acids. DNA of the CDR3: TGTGCCAGCAGACCCGGACAGGGGGTGAGCTATGGCTACACCTTC. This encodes CASRPGQGVSYGYTF.

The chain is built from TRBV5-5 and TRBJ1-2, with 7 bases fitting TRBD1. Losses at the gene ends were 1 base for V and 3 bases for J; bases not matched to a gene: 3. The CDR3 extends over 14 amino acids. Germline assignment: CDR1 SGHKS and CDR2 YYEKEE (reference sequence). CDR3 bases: TGTGCCAGCAGCTTGAGACAGGGAGACTATGGCTACACCTTC. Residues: CASSLRQGDYGYTF.

The DNA for the CDR3 is TGCGCCAGCAGCCCTAGGGTAGCGGACGAGCAGTTCTTC. As protein: CASSPRVADEQFF. The chain joins TRBV5-1 to TRBJ2-1; D may be TRBD2 (6 bases). V was cut by 4 bases and J by 10 bases, with 15 bases left in between. Germline V gene lookup returns CDR1 SGHRS and CDR2 YFSETQ. The CDR3 covers 13 residues.

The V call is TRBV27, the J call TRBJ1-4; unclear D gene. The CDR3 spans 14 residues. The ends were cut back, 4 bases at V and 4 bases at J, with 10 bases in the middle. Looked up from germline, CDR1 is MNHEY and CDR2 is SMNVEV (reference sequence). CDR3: CASSSVVNNEKLFF. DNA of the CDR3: TGTGCCAGCAGTTCTGTAGTAAATAATGAAAAACTGTTTTTT.

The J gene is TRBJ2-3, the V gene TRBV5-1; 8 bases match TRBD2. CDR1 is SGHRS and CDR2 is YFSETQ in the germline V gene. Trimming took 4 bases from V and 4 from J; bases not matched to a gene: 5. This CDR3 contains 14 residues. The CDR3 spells CASSPREGADTQYF. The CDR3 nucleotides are TGCGCCAGCAGCCCCCGGGAGGGCGCAGATACGCAGTATTTT. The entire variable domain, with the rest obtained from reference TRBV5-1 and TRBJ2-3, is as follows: KAGVTQTPRYLIKTRGQQVTLSCSPISGHRSVSWYQQTPGQGLQFLFEYFSETQRNKGNFPGRFSGRQFSNSRSEMNVSTLELGDSALYLCASSPREGADTQYFGPGTRLTVL.

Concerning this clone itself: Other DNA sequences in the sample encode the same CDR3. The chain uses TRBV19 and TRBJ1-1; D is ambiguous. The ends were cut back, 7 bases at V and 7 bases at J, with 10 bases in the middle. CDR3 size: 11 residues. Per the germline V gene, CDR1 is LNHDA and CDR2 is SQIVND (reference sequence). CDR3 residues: CASIDRVEAFF. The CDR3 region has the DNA TGTGCCAGTATCGATCGGGTTGAAGCTTTCTTT.

The CDR3 nucleotides are TGTGCCAGCTCACCTCCCTCCGGGACAGGGGGGTCCGAGCAGTACTTC. This sequence encodes CASSPPSGTGGSEQYF. The chain joins TRBV18 to TRBJ2-7; 11 positions match TRBD1. V was pared by 3 bases and J by 6 bases, with 10 bases of the junction left unmatched. CDR1 is KGHSH and CDR2 is LQKENI in the germline V gene. The CDR3 extends over 16 amino acids. The complete variable domain, with remaining parts taken from reference TRBV18 and TRBJ2-7, reads NAGVMQNPRHLVRRRGQEARLRCSPMKGHSHVYWYRQLPEEGLKFMVYLQKENIIDESGMPKERFSAEFPKEGPSILRIQQVVRGDSAAYFCASSPPSGTGGSEQYFGPGTRLTVT.